These T cell receptor beta chains were read from a single sample in a study of blood T cell repertoires in COVID-19. Generated by immunoSEQ multiplex PCR, the TCRdb table keeps only in-frame clones and is missing some. This sample has some 150,000 clones, with about four fifths found just once. Material for sequencing was peripheral blood. The receptor source for this set is a woman over 75 in a cohort sampled during active or convalescent COVID-19. CDR3s include the opening cysteine and the closing phenylalanine or tryptophan. Fields, in order: V gene, D gene, J gene, clone size, CDR3 DNA, CDR3 protein. The D gene is left open where the match is weak. The size entry is marked missing in some rows and otherwise reads once, few, many or a size class.

TRBV11-3	TRBD2	TRBJ2-1	NA	TGTGCCAGCAGCTCGCCGGGACTAGGACACAATGAGCAGTTCTTC	CASSSPGLGHNEQFF
TRBV5-1	TRBD2	TRBJ2-1	NA	TGCGCCAGCAGCTCAGGACTAGCGGGTGACAATGAGCAGTTCTTC	CASSSGLAGDNEQFF
TRBV6-5	NA	TRBJ1-2	NA	TGTGCCAGCAGTTACCAACACAGGGTTGGCTACACCTTC	CASSYQHRVGYTF
TRBV6-6	NA	TRBJ1-3	NA	TGTGCCAGCAGTGACTACATAAGCTCTGGAAACACCATATATTTT	CASSDYISSGNTIYF
TRBV10-3	NA	TRBJ2-7	NA	TGTGCCACGGCCCTTACAGGGTTCTACGAGCAGTACTTC	CATALTGFYEQYF
TRBV4-1	NA	TRBJ1-5	once	TGCGCCAGCAGCCAAGGGACAGCGGCGATGCCCCAGCATTTT	CASSQGTAAMPQHF
TRBV25-1	NA	TRBJ2-2	NA	TGTGCCAGCAGTGAACGGGGGGCCGGGGGCACCGGGGAGCTGTTTTTT	CASSERGAGGTGELFF
TRBV7-2	NA	TRBJ1-6	NA	TGTGCCAGCAGCTTAGTTGGAGGGTTAGGGGCACCCCTCCACTTT	CASSLVGGLGAPLHF
TRBV29-1	NA	TRBJ1-1	NA	TGCAGCGTTGACGCCGGTGAGGTAGTGGCTTTCTTT	CSVDAGEVVAFF
TRBV6-5	NA	TRBJ2-5	NA	TGTGCTAGCAGGAATCTGGGGAGAGAGACCCAGTACTTC	CASRNLGRETQYF
TRBV14	NA	TRBJ1-2	NA	TGTGCCAGCAGGAAAAAGGGGGTCTATGGCTACACCTTC	CASRKKGVYGYTF
TRBV6-4	NA	TRBJ2-3	NA	TGTGCCAGCAGTGAATCCCAGCGGTACACAGATACGCAGTATTTT	CASSESQRYTDTQYF
TRBV12-3/TRBV12-4	TRBD2	TRBJ2-5	NA	TGTGCCAGCAGCGCGGGACTAGGAGAGACCCAGTACTTC	CASSAGLGETQYF
TRBV18	NA	TRBJ2-2	once	TGTGCCAGCTCACGAGGAACCCCTAACACCGGGGAGCTGTTTTTT	CASSRGTPNTGELFF
TRBV2	TRBD1	TRBJ2-1	NA	TGTGCCAGCAGTTCCGGGACAGATAATGAGCAGTTCTTC	CASSSGTDNEQFF
TRBV6-5	NA	TRBJ1-3	NA	TGTGCCAGCAGAGCAGGGGTTTCGACAAACACCATATATTTT	CASRAGVSTNTIYF
TRBV6-4	NA	TRBJ2-2	once	TGTGCCAGCAGTGTGAGAGGGGGAGACACCGGGGAGCTGTTTTTT	CASSVRGGDTGELFF
TRBV20-1	NA	TRBJ1-2	few	TGCAGTGCTAGTGCTCGGGAGGGAGCCAACTATGGCTACACCTTC	CSASAREGANYGYTF
TRBV18	NA	TRBJ1-2	NA	TGTGCCAGCTCACCATACAGCAGGGATGACGGCTACACCTTC	CASSPYSRDDGYTF
TRBV27	NA	TRBJ2-2	NA	TGTGCCAGCAGTACCCTTTTTGGGCGGGGGAACACCGGGGAGCTGTTTTTT	CASSTLFGRGNTGELFF
TRBV4-1	NA	TRBJ1-3	NA	TGCGCCAGCAGCCCGGTCGGTCGGGGTACGAACACCATATATTTT	CASSPVGRGTNTIYF
TRBV7-9	NA	TRBJ2-2	NA	TGTGCCAGCAACACAGGGGGGGCCCCCACCGGGGAGCTGTTTTTT	CASNTGGAPTGELFF
TRBV7-2	TRBD2	TRBJ2-3	NA	TGTGCCAGCAGCCCTAGCGGGGGGGGCACAGATACGCAGTATTTT	CASSPSGGGTDTQYF
TRBV18	NA	TRBJ1-3	NA	TGTGCCAGCTCACCAATAGGAGGAAACAGAGGCAACACCATATATTTT	CASSPIGGNRGNTIYF
TRBV6-5	TRBD1	TRBJ1-1	NA	TGTGCCAGCAGTTATGACAGGGGAGGGACTGAAGCTTTCTTT	CASSYDRGGTEAFF
TRBV7-2	NA	TRBJ1-1	NA	TGTGCCAGCAGCTTGGGCAGAAACACTGAAGCTTTCTTT	CASSLGRNTEAFF
TRBV6-1	NA	TRBJ1-1	once	TGTGCCAGCAGTGAATCTCGCAGAAACACTGAAGCTTTCTTT	CASSESRRNTEAFF
TRBV5-1	TRBD1	TRBJ1-2	once	TGCGCCAGCAGCCCTACCGACAGGGGGTACCTAAACTATGGCTACACCTTC	CASSPTDRGYLNYGYTF
TRBV6-1	NA	TRBJ2-1	NA	TGTGCCAGCAGTGATTGGGCAGGACTTTACAATGAGCAGTTCTTC	CASSDWAGLYNEQFF
TRBV19	TRBD1	TRBJ2-2	NA	TGTGCCAGTACAAGAGGACAGGGGTCCACCGGGGAGCTGTTTTTT	CASTRGQGSTGELFF
TRBV3-1/TRBV3-2	NA	TRBJ2-1	NA	TGTGCCAGCACCACAGGTGGGGCTCGGGGGAATGAGCAGTTCTTC	CASTTGGARGNEQFF
TRBV5-8	TRBD2	TRBJ2-2	NA	TGTGCCAGCAGCCCCTGGGCGGGGGGCAACACCGGGGAGCTGTTTTTT	CASSPWAGGNTGELFF
TRBV15	TRBD1	TRBJ2-1	NA	TGTGCCACCAGCGGAGAATACCGGGACAGGGGGGCGCGTGAGCAGTTCTTC	CATSGEYRDRGAREQFF
TRBV20-1	TRBD2	TRBJ2-3	NA	TGCAGTGCTAGTGACCACGGGACTAGCGGCACAGATACGCAGTATTTT	CSASDHGTSGTDTQYF
TRBV19	TRBD1	TRBJ2-7	NA	TGTGCCAGTAGTCGAGGGGGACAGGGGTACCACGAGCAGTACTTC	CASSRGGQGYHEQYF
TRBV6-1	NA	TRBJ2-3	NA	TGTGCCAGCAGTGACTTCGGGGGTTTCAGGGCGACAGTCCCAGATACGCAGTATTTT	CASSDFGGFRATVPDTQYF
TRBV9	TRBD1	TRBJ1-1	NA	TGTGCCAGCAGCGCCAAGGGGGCCCGTGACACTGAAGCTTTCTTT	CASSAKGARDTEAFF
TRBV27	TRBD2	TRBJ2-3	once	TGTGCCAGCAGTTCACTAGCGGGGGGGCCGACAGATACGCAGTATTTT	CASSSLAGGPTDTQYF
TRBV6-5	NA	TRBJ1-5	NA	TGTGCCAGCTCCCGTGGGGGGAGTGAGCCCCAGCATTTT	CASSRGGSEPQHF
TRBV24-1	NA	TRBJ2-2	NA	TGTGCCACCAGTGATACGGGTCTTAACACCGGGGAGCTGTTTTTT	CATSDTGLNTGELFF
TRBV5-4	TRBD1	TRBJ2-7	NA	TGTGCCAGCAGCAGACAGGGGGGTCGCGACGAGCAGTACTTC	CASSRQGGRDEQYF
TRBV4-3	TRBD1	TRBJ1-2	NA	TGCGCCAGCAGCCAACGGACAGGGGACGGCTACACCTTC	CASSQRTGDGYTF
TRBV7-8	TRBD1	TRBJ1-6	NA	TGTGCCAGCAGCACCCGACAGGGGATTAATTCACCCCTCCACTTT	CASSTRQGINSPLHF
TRBV18	TRBD1	TRBJ1-1	once	TGTGCCAGCTCACTTGACAGGGAAATGAACACTGAAGCTTTCTTT	CASSLDREMNTEAFF
TRBV7-8	NA	TRBJ1-1	NA	TGTGCCAGCAGCCCAACAACATTTGACAGTGAAGCTTTCTTT	CASSPTTFDSEAFF
TRBV18	NA	TRBJ1-5	NA	TGTGCCAGCTCACCAGCGGGATATAGCAATCAGCCCCAGCATTTT	CASSPAGYSNQPQHF
TRBV24-1	TRBD1	TRBJ1-1	NA	TGTGCCACCAGTGACCGACGGGACAGGGGAGACACTGAAGCTTTCTTT	CATSDRRDRGDTEAFF